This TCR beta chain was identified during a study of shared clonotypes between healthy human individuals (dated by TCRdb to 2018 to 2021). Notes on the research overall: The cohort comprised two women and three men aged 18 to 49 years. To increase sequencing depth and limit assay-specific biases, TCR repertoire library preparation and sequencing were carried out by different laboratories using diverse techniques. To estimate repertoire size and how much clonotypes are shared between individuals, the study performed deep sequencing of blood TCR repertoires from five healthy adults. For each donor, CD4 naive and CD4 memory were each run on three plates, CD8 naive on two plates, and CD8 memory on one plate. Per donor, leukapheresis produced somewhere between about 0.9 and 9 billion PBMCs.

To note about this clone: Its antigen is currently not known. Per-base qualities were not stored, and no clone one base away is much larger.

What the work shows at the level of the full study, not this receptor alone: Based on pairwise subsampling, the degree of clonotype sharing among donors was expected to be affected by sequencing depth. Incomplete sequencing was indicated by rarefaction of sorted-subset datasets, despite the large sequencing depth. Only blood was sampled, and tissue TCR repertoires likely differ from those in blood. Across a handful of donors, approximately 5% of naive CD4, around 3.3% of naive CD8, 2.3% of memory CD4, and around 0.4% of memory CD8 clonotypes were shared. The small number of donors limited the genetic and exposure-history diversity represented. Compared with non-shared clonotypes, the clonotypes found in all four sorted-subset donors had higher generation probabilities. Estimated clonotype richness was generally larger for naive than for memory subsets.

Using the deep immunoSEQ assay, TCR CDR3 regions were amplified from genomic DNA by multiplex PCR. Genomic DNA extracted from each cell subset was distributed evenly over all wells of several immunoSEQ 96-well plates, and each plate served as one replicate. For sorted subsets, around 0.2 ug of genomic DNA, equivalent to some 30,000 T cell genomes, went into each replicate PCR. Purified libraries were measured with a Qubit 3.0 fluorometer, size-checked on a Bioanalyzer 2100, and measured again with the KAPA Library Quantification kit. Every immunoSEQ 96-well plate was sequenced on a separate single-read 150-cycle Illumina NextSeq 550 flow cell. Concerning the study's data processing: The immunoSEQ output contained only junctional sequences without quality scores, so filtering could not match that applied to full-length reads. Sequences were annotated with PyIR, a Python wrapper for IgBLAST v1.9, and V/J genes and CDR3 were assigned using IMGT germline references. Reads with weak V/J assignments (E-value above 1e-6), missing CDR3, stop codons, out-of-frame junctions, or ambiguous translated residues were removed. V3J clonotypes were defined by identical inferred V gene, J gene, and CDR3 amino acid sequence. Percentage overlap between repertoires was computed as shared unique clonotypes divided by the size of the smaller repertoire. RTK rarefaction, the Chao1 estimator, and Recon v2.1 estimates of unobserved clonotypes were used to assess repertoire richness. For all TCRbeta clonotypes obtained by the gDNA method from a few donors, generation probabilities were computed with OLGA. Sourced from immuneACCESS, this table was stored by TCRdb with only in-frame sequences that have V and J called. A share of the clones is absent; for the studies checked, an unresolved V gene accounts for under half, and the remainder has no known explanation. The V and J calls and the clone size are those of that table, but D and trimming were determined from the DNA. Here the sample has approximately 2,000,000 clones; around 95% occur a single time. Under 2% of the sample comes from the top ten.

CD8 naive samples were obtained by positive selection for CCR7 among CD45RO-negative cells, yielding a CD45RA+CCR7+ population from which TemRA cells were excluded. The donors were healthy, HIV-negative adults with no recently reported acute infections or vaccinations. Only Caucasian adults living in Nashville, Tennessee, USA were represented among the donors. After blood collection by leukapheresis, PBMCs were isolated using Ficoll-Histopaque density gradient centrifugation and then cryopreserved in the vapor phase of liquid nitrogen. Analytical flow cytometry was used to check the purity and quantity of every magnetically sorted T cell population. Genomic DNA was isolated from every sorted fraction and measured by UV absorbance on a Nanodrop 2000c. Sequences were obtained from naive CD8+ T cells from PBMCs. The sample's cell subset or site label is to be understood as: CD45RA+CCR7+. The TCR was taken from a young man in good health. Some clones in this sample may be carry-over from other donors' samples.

The DNA is as follows: TGCGCCAGCAGCTTAGACAGGGGAGGGATTGGCACTGAAGCTTTCTTT. This translates into CASSLDRGGIGTEAFF. The receptor chain draws on TRBV5-1 and TRBJ1-1, with 8 bases matching TRBD1. CDR1 and CDR2 are read off the germline V gene as SGHRS and YFSETQ. At the junction V is shortened by 2 bases and J by 4 bases; bases outside the gene matches: 10. From the cysteine up to the phenylalanine, the CDR3 has a length of 16 residues. Just CDR3 DNA is preserved here, 48 bases in frame from base 1.